This TCR beta chain was recovered during a study of T-cell memory formation after mild COVID-19. Overall study results and limits: Pre-infection memory already had some responding clones, implying cross-reactive memory joined.

This clonotype was counted ten times or more. The antigen is undetermined. TCRdb re-called the 5' RACE reads through MiXCR, storing one row per CDR3 protein. Of around 250,000 distinct CDR3 sequences in the sample, about 16% were seen once. Specimen: PBMCs or a T cell subset sorted from them (not recorded which). The clonotype comes from a man aged 18 to 30 who had mild COVID-19 (a few samples of this study predate the infection). Cell type and time point are not known.

CDR3 amino acids: CASSQVPGGGTGGSYNEQFF. CDR3 sequence (DNA): TGCGCCAGCAGCCAAGTCCCGGGGGGCGGGACAGGGGGCTCCTACAATGAGCAGTTCTTC. J is TRBJ2-1 and V is TRBV4-3; 11 bases map to TRBD1. Germline V gene data show CDR1 as LGHNA and CDR2 as YSLEER. The CDR3 covers 20 residues. The J segment lost 0 bases and the V segment lost 1 base, leaving 11 bases of the junction unmatched.